These 15 T cell receptor beta chains were all obtained from the same sample, sequenced in a study of T cells in Graves' hyperthyroidism and ophthalmopathy. Regions amplified from RNA transcripts were the TCR beta CDR3 regions. During a first-round RT-PCR of the TCR CDR3, the HTBI primer set was used. TCRdb passed the multiplex PCR reads through MiXCR, listing each CDR3 protein once. The sample records 550,000 to 700,000 distinct CDR3 sequences, 14% to 15% being singletons. The sample comprised blood. These receptors were collected from a woman in her thirties or forties with Graves' ophthalmopathy.

In its sample, this clonotype was seen a few times. The chain couples TRBV7-3 to TRBJ2-2; D unresolved. The V gene lost 5 bases and the J gene lost 0 bases, with 7 bases spanning the gap. Germline V gives CDR1 SGHTA, CDR2 FQGTGA. The CDR3 runs 14 residues. The CDR3 region is CASSALTNTGELFF. The CDR3 DNA reads as TGTGCCAGCAGCGCTCTAACGAACACCGGGGAGCTGTTTTTT.

This clonotype was detected ten times or more. This chain connects TRBV6-5 to TRBJ2-7; no definite D call. This CDR3 spans 14 amino acids. Trimming removed 0 bases at V and 7 bases at J, with 13 bases between. Germline V gives CDR1 MNHEY, CDR2 SVGAGI. This CDR3 reads CASSYSSIRGEQYF. The CDR3 DNA reads TGTGCCAGCAGTTACTCCTCTATACGTGGAGAGCAGTACTTC.

Ten or more counts support this clonotype. CDR3 in amino acids: CASSLDTGVEQYF. CDR3 sequence (DNA): TGTGCCAGCAGCTTAGATACGGGAGTCGAGCAGTACTTC. The chain has TRBV13 and TRBJ2-7; tentative D call: TRBD2 (6 bases). Germline-derived CDR1 and CDR2 are PRHDT and FYEKMQ (reference sequence). There are 13 residues in the CDR3. The V and J ends lost 1 base and 6 bases respectively, with 10 bases between them.

This clonotype has just a few counts. The chain carries TRBV18 and TRBJ1-3; maybe TRBD1 (5 bases). CDR3 length: 13 residues. Germline lookup yields CDR1 KGHSH and CDR2 LQKENI. Deletions cut 8 bases from V and 0 bases from J, with 8 bases between. The CDR3 bases are TGTGCCAGCCAGGGTGGCTCTGGAAACACCATATATTTT. Translated: CASQGGSGNTIYF. Full variable domain (missing parts from reference TRBV18 and TRBJ1-3): NAGVMQNPRHLVRRRGQEARLRCSPMKGHSHVYWYRQLPEEGLKFMVYLQKENIIDESGMPKERFSAEFPKEGPSILRIQQVVRGDSAAYFCASQGGSGNTIYFGEGSWLTVV.

The chain recombines TRBV6-5 with TRBJ1-4; tentatively, D is TRBD1 (6 bases). Per germline, CDR1 MNHEY and CDR2 SVGAGI. Trimming took 0 bases from V and 7 from J, leaving 9 bases between them. CDR3 length equals 14 residues. The CDR3 region is CASSYSGGGEKLFF. The CDR3 region has the DNA TGTGCCAGCAGTTACTCAGGGGGGGGTGAAAAACTGTTTTTT.

This clonotype was recorded a few times. The chain employs TRBV7-8 and TRBJ2-2, with 8 bases matching TRBD1. Germline V gene lookup returns CDR1 SGHVS and CDR2 FQNEAQ. After removal of 3 bases from V and 4 bases from J, the junction contained 4 bases not matched to a gene. The CDR3 runs 15 residues. The CDR3 DNA is TGTGCCAGCAGCTTGCAGGGGGCGGTCACCGGGGAGCTGTTTTTT. Its protein is CASSLQGAVTGELFF.

This clonotype has a count of ten or more. V usage is TRBV27 and J usage is TRBJ2-7; 8 bases agree with TRBD2. Germline trimming cut 4 bases from V and 3 bases from J; bases unmatched to any gene: 8. The germline V gene encodes CDR1 MNHEY and CDR2 SMNVEV (reference sequence). The CDR3 has 15 amino acids. The CDR3 protein is CASSSPLAGFYEQYF. CDR3 nucleotide sequence: TGTGCCAGCAGTTCCCCGCTAGCGGGCTTCTACGAGCAGTACTTC.

In its sample, this clonotype was seen many times. The chain links TRBV14 to TRBJ2-5; D call uncertain. The CDR3 runs to 13 residues. V lost 4 bases and J lost 5, with 11 bases in between. Germline lookup yields CDR1 SGHDN and CDR2 FVKESK. The CDR3 DNA is TGTGCCAGCAGCCCGTACGTGTCGGAGACCCAGTACTTC. This encodes CASSPYVSETQYF.

This clonotype has a count of ten or more. CDR3 coding DNA: TGTGCCAGCAGTTCGAGCCAGGTGGAGACCCAGTACTTC. Translated: CASSSSQVETQYF. This chain uses TRBV12-3 or TRBV12-4 with TRBJ2-5; D is undetermined. This CDR3 comprises 13 residues. V gave up 4 bases and J gave up 5 bases, with 11 bases separating them.

A note on this clonotype: Likely a read error: the CDR3 ends without its conserved phenylalanine or tryptophan. This rearrangement joins TRBV11-1 to TRBJ1-2, with TRBD1 matching 9 bases. Looked up from germline, CDR1 is SGHAT and CDR2 is FQDESV (reference sequence). Trimming cost V 5 bases and J 3 bases; bases outside gene matches: 13. This CDR3 is built from 17 residues. The CDR3 nucleotides read TGTGCCAGCAGCCTACAGGGGGCGCAATTTAGTGACTATGGCTACACCCTC. Translated, it gives CASSLQGAQFSDYGYTL.

This clonotype has just a few counts. The J gene is TRBJ2-2, the V gene TRBV10-3; 8 bases map to TRBD2. Germline V lookup: CDR1 ENHRY, CDR2 SYGVKD. This CDR3 is built from 14 residues. The junction had 4 bases not matched to a gene; V was cut back by 9 bases and J by 1 base. The CDR3 loop is CAINSGVNTGELFF. The CDR3 DNA is TGTGCCATAAATAGCGGGGTGAACACCGGGGAGCTGTTTTTT.

This clonotype came up many times. This chain connects TRBV6-1 to TRBJ1-2; D not certain. The CDR3 is made up of 13 amino acids. Germline V CDR1 and CDR2: MNHNS, SASEGT. The germline V and J ends were trimmed by 2 bases and 4 bases, with 8 bases remaining between them. The CDR3 reads CASSEYTSYGYTF. The DNA for the CDR3 is TGTGCCAGCAGTGAATACACATCCTATGGCTACACCTTC.

The chain links TRBV11-1 to TRBJ1-3; D remains unclear. CDR1 is SGHAT and CDR2 is FQDESV in the germline V gene (reference sequence). V lost 1 base to trimming and J lost 0 bases, with 10 bases between them. CDR3 size: 16 residues. CDR3 coding DNA: TGTGCCAGCAGCTTAGAGTCGCCCATCTCTGGAAACACCATATATTTT. It specifies CASSLESPISGNTIYF.

This clonotype was detected many times. DNA of the CDR3: TGTGCCAGCAGCCTCCGGGACAGGGTTACTGAAGCTTTCTTT. As protein: CASSLRDRVTEAFF. The chain recombines TRBV6-1 with TRBJ1-1, with 9 positions matching TRBD1. CDR1 and CDR2 (germline): MNHNS, SASEGT. The CDR3 runs 14 residues. V was pared by 6 bases and J by 5 bases, with 7 bases of the junction left unmatched.

The J gene is TRBJ2-3, the V gene TRBV7-8; maybe TRBD2 (5 bases). Trimming took off 5 bases at V and 6 bases at J, with 15 bases between the two ends. Germline values: CDR1 SGHVS, CDR2 FQNEAQ. The CDR3 length is 14 residues. The CDR3, as DNA: TGTGCCAGCAGCCCCTTTATGCGGGTGGATACGCAGTATTTT. Encoded protein: CASSPFMRVDTQYF.